What follows are 24 T cell receptor beta chains derived from one specimen sequenced in a study of T cells in localized non-small cell lung cancer. The protocol was immunoSEQ multiplex PCR, while the TCRdb copy is restricted to in-frame clones and leaves out a portion. The sample lists 50,000 or so clones; around 83% were seen once. The sample here was peripheral blood, taken before any cancer treatment. The receptor set was obtained from an older female donor with stage II squamous cell lung carcinoma.

The V gene is TRBV6-6, the J gene TRBJ1-4, with TRBD1 matching 11 bases. In germline, CDR1 is MNHNY, CDR2 SVGAGI (reference sequence). CDR3 length: 13 residues. J gave up 10 bases and V 2 bases, and 0 bases lay outside the gene matches. The CDR3: CASSYGTGGKLFF. The CDR3 nucleotides are TGTGCCAGCAGTTACGGGACAGGGGGAAAACTGTTTTTT.

The V gene is TRBV18, the J gene TRBJ2-5; D might be TRBD1 or TRBD2, each matching 5 bases. This CDR3 comprises 16 residues. CDR1 is KGHSH and CDR2 is LQKENI in the germline V gene. V was pared by 3 bases and J by 2 bases, with 16 bases between. The CDR3 here is CASSPNEGFFQETQYF. CDR3 DNA sequence: TGTGCCAGCTCACCGAACGAGGGGTTTTTTCAAGAGACCCAGTACTTC.

This rearrangement joins TRBV4-2 to TRBJ2-3, with a tentative D call TRBD1 (6 bases). The CDR3 consists of 18 residues. The germline CDR1 and CDR2 sequences are LGHNA and YNFKEQ. The V and J ends lost 4 bases and 0 bases respectively, with 20 bases between them. For the CDR3, the DNA is TGTGCCAGCAGCCTCCACACCCCTACAGGGCGGAGCACAGATACGCAGTATTTT. Its protein is CASSLHTPTGRSTDTQYF.

The chain links TRBV29-1 to TRBJ2-3, with TRBD1 matching over 9 bases. Germline lookup yields CDR1 SQVTM and CDR2 ANQGSEA. The CDR3 runs to 15 residues. After removal of 2 bases from V and 5 bases from J, the junction contained 8 bases not matched to a gene. The CDR3 region has the DNA TGCAGCGTTGAAAACAGGGGGCCGTGGGGAGATACGCAGTATTTT. Its translation: CSVENRGPWGDTQYF.

This clone was detected once. The V and J genes are TRBV5-4 and TRBJ2-5; D may be TRBD2 (5 bases). Germline assignment: CDR1 SGHNT and CDR2 YYREEE (reference sequence). The CDR3 sequence is 14 residues long. Trimming cost V 1 base and J 4 bases, with 11 bases left between them. CDR3 amino acids: CASSLTRRTETQYF. DNA for the CDR3: TGTGCCAGCAGCTTGACCCGGAGGACAGAGACCCAGTACTTC.

The chain links TRBV19 to TRBJ2-7; weak D call: TRBD1 (6 bases). The V gene's germline CDR1 is LNHDA and CDR2 SQIVND (reference sequence). The germline V and J ends were trimmed by 6 bases and 6 bases, with 9 bases remaining between them. CDR3 length equals 11 residues. CDR3 sequence reads: CASSQGTEQYF. The CDR3 DNA follows: TGTGCCAGTAGCCAGGGGACCGAGCAGTACTTC.

The CDR3 reads CASSVGAGNTGELFF. The CDR3 bases are TGTGCCAGCAGCGTAGGGGCAGGGAACACCGGGGAGCTGTTTTTT. This chain links TRBV9 with TRBJ2-2; D ambiguous. Per germline, CDR1 SGDLS and CDR2 YYNGEE. V lost 0 bases to trimming and J lost 1 base, with 7 bases between them. This CDR3 contains 15 residues.

The rearrangement joins TRBV7-8 to TRBJ1-1; 10 bases agree with TRBD1. The germline V gene encodes CDR1 SGHVS and CDR2 FQNEAQ. The length of the CDR3 is 16 residues. V lost 5 bases, J lost 4 bases, and 10 bases stayed unmatched. DNA for the CDR3: TGTGCCAGCAGCCCTCGGGGGGGACAGGGGAGCACTGAAGCTTTCTTT. This encodes CASSPRGGQGSTEAFF. The full variable domain, rest sourced from reference TRBV7-8 and TRBJ1-1, is GAGVSQSPRYKVAKRGQDVALRCDPISGHVSLFWYQQALGQGPEFLTYFQNEAQLDKSGLPSDRFFAERPEGSVSTLKIQRTQQEDSAVYLCASSPRGGQGSTEAFFGQGTRLTVV.

V and J are TRBV4-3 and TRBJ1-6, with D tentatively TRBD1 (6 bases). This CDR3 is 14 amino acids long. Germline values: CDR1 LGHNA, CDR2 YSLEER. Trimming pared 4 bases from V and 4 bases from J, leaving 8 bases between. The DNA of the CDR3 is TGCGCCAGCAGCCTGGGGGCATATAATTCACCCCTCCACTTT. It specifies CASSLGAYNSPLHF.

This clone was detected only a few times. The chain joins TRBV10-3 to TRBJ2-3, with D maybe TRBD2 (6 bases). The germline V gene has CDR1 ENHRY and CDR2 SYGVKD. Trimming left V 6 bases short and J 0 bases short, with 10 bases between. The length of the CDR3 is 14 residues. CDR3 amino acids: CAIREGSSTDTQYF. DNA for the CDR3: TGTGCCATCAGGGAGGGGTCAAGCACAGATACGCAGTATTTT.

The CDR3 nucleotides read TGCGCCAGCAGCTTGCCCAGGGTGGCCAAAAACATTCAGTACTTC. It encodes CASSLPRVAKNIQYF. The V gene is TRBV5-1, the J gene TRBJ2-4, with a possible D match to TRBD1 (5 bases). This CDR3 comprises 15 residues. Germline CDR1 is SGHRS and CDR2 is YFSETQ. V was cut by 1 base and J by 1 base, with 9 bases left in between.

This clone was recorded once. The chain uses TRBV14 and TRBJ2-5, with 7 bases identical to TRBD1. The CDR3 runs to 17 residues. The V segment lost 2 bases and the J segment 5 bases; nucleotides outside the gene matches: 14. The germline gives CDR1 SGHDN, CDR2 FVKESK. In nucleotides, the CDR3 is TGTGCCAGCAGCCAAATACTAGACAGGGCGGAGTGGGAGACCCAGTACTTC. Its protein is CASSQILDRAEWETQYF.

This clone occurred once. The chain employs TRBV11-2 and TRBJ1-1; D is unresolved. Trimming cost V 10 bases and J 3 bases, with 9 bases left between them. The CDR3 loop spans 11 amino acids. The V gene's germline CDR1 is SGHAT and CDR2 FQNNGV. The DNA for the CDR3 is TGTGCCACTTCTATAGACACTGAAGCTTTCTTT. Protein product: CATSIDTEAFF.

The chain employs TRBV7-2 and TRBJ2-2; 8 bases align to TRBD1. J lost 6 bases, V lost 5 bases, and 5 bases had no gene match. This CDR3 comprises 14 residues. Germline V CDR1 and CDR2: SGHTA, FQGNSA. The DNA for the CDR3 is TGTGCCAGCAGCGCGGACAGGGCTCCCGGGGAGCTGTTTTTT. This gives the protein CASSADRAPGELFF.

This sequence joins TRBV18 and TRBJ1-5; a weak D match, TRBD1 (5 bases). The V gene lost 4 bases and the J gene lost 3 bases, with 13 bases spanning the gap. Germline lookup yields CDR1 KGHSH and CDR2 LQKENI. The CDR3 is made up of 15 amino acids. CDR3 DNA: TGTGCCAGCTCACTCGGGACCGATCCCAATCAGCCCCAGCATTTT. Translated, it gives CASSLGTDPNQPQHF.

The genes are TRBV5-5 and TRBJ1-1, with 8 bases identical to TRBD1. There are 15 residues in the CDR3. CDR1 SGHKS and CDR2 YYEKEE come from the germline V gene (reference sequence). J lost 4 bases, V lost 4 bases, and 9 bases had no gene match. The CDR3 loop is CASSPRTGSGTEAFF. The CDR3 DNA follows: TGTGCCAGCAGCCCCCGGACAGGGTCTGGCACTGAAGCTTTCTTT.

On this clone: Other DNA sequences in this sample translate to the same CDR3. The rearrangement uses TRBV6-5 and TRBJ1-1; 7 bases are a match to TRBD1. The V segment lost 0 bases and the J segment 3 bases; nucleotides outside the gene matches: 4. The germline CDR1 and CDR2 sequences are MNHEY and SVGAGI. The CDR3 has 15 residues. CDR3 nucleotide sequence: TGTGCCAGCAGTTACTCCCCAGGGGGGGACACTGAAGCTTTCTTT. Translating it yields CASSYSPGGDTEAFF.

This rearrangement joins TRBV10-3 to TRBJ1-5; 9 bases fit TRBD1. Germline V gene sequence: CDR1 ENHRY, CDR2 SYGVKD. The ends lost 5 bases at V and 7 bases at J; junction bases unmatched: 12. This CDR3 comprises 16 residues. Written as DNA, the CDR3 is TGTGCCATCAGTAACCGGGACAGGGACCCCTCACAGCCCCAGCATTTT. Translation: CAISNRDRDPSQPQHF.

The V gene is TRBV7-9, the J gene TRBJ2-2; 10 nucleotides line up with TRBD1. CDR1 SEHNR and CDR2 FQNEAQ come from the germline V gene (reference sequence). With V trimmed by 4 bases and J by 4 bases, 6 bases remained unmatched. The CDR3 sequence is 16 residues long. The CDR3 spells CASSSPGTGVTGELFF. The CDR3 DNA sequence: TGTGCCAGCAGCTCCCCCGGGACAGGGGTCACCGGGGAGCTGTTTTTT.

The chain has TRBV5-6 and TRBJ1-6; D unclear. Germline loops: CDR1 SGHDT, CDR2 YYEEEE. The CDR3 is made up of 15 amino acids. Trimming removed 0 bases from V and 6 bases from J, with 10 bases in between. CDR3 in amino acids: CASSLESYANSPLHF. In nucleotides, the CDR3 is TGTGCCAGCAGCTTGGAATCTTACGCTAATTCACCCCTCCACTTT.

A note on this clone: Other DNA sequences in this specimen translate into the identical CDR3. The chain has TRBV5-1 and TRBJ1-2; 7 positions agree with TRBD1. CDR3 length: 13 amino acids. Per germline, CDR1 SGHRS and CDR2 YFSETQ. The J segment lost 4 bases and the V segment lost 0 bases, leaving 0 bases of the junction unmatched. CDR3 coding DNA: TGCGCCAGCAGCTTGGACAGGGGCTATGGCTACACCTTC. This codes for CASSLDRGYGYTF. The variable domain in full, completed from reference TRBV5-1 and TRBJ1-2, reads KAGVTQTPRYLIKTRGQQVTLSCSPISGHRSVSWYQQTPGQGLQFLFEYFSETQRNKGNFPGRFSGRQFSNSRSEMNVSTLELGDSALYLCASSLDRGYGYTFGSGTRLTVV.

The CDR3 spells CASSPGRATEAFF. The DNA for the CDR3 is TGTGCCAGCAGCCCAGGGAGGGCTACTGAAGCTTTCTTT. The chain couples TRBV7-3 to TRBJ1-1; a weak D match, TRBD1 (5 bases). The V end was cut by 5 bases, the J end by 5 bases, with 12 bases between. Germline V gene sequence: CDR1 SGHTA, CDR2 FQGTGA. The CDR3 spans 13 residues.

The rearrangement links TRBV5-6 to TRBJ2-7; no reliable D call. The V end was cut by 0 bases, the J end by 3 bases, with 10 bases between. Germline V CDR1 and CDR2: SGHDT, YYEEEE. CDR3 length equals 14 residues. In DNA, the CDR3 is TGTGCCAGCAGCTTGGTAGGCCCAATCTACGAGCAGTACTTC. It codes for CASSLVGPIYEQYF. Complete variable domain (other parts from reference TRBV5-6 and TRBJ2-7): DAGVTQSPTHLIKTRGQQVTLRCSPKSGHDTVSWYQQALGQGPQFIFQYYEEEERQRGNFPDRFSGHQFPNYSSELNVNALLLGDSALYLCASSLVGPIYEQYFGPGTRLTVT.

The rearrangement uses TRBV7-2 and TRBJ1-6; D gene ambiguous. This CDR3 has 13 residues. Trimming removed 3 bases at V and 7 bases at J, with 7 bases between. Germline CDR1 and CDR2: SGHTA and FQGNSA. CDR3 coding DNA: TGTGCCAGCAGCTTTCGGACCAATTCACCCCTCCACTTT. This gives the protein CASSFRTNSPLHF.